This T cell receptor beta chain is from a study of blood T cell repertoires in COVID-19. Study overall: Acute and convalescent COVID-19 specimens originated in the United States, Italy and Spain. From T cells, B-cell-depleted T cells, or PBMCs came the material, which was cDNA or gDNA.

Authors' processing steps: Reference gene primer amplification yielded estimated nucleated cell counts. Generated by immunoSEQ multiplex PCR, the TCRdb table keeps only in-frame clones and is missing some. V and J calls and clone size are copied from that table; D and trimming were computed from the DNA. The sample includes more than 250,000 clones, nearly 90% seen only once; the top ten take about 0.7%. Material for sequencing was peripheral blood. The receptor was derived from a human donor in a cohort sampled during active COVID-19.

In DNA form, the CDR3 reads TGTGCCAGCCGGACAGGGGACGCCGGCTCTTACAATGAGCAGTTCTTC. Its protein is CASRTGDAGSYNEQFF. This chain joins TRBV18 and TRBJ2-1; 9 positions match TRBD1. There are 16 residues in the CDR3. CDR1 is KGHSH, CDR2 LQKENI, per germline. V shed 8 bases, J shed 4 bases, and the junction held 12 bases outside the gene matches.